The rows below give T cell receptor beta chains drawn from one sample of a study of OX40 agonist ivuxolimab in advanced cancers. Measured with immunoSEQ multiplex PCR; TCRdb has only the in-frame clones, and not every one. The sample shows tens of thousands of clones, 80% to 95% of them seen only once. This specimen was CD4+ or CD8+ T cells sorted from blood, taken in a trial of the OX40 agonist ivuxolimab. The receptors were gathered from an adult with an advanced solid tumor such as melanoma, head and neck, liver or kidney cancer. Each CDR3 is given with its conserved first and last residue. D genes are given only for firm matches. Size tells how often a clone was seen (once, few, many) or the class of an expanded clone, and some rows leave it out.

V,D,size,length,J,DNA,CDR3
TRBV5-1,-,-,13,TRBJ2-3,TGCGCCAGCAGCGAGGTAACCACAGATACGCAGTATTTT,CASSEVTTDTQYF
TRBV15,-,-,16,TRBJ2-3,TGTGCCACCAGCAGCCCCGACACCGATTTCACAGATACGCAGTATTTT,CATSSPDTDFTDTQYF
TRBV5-5,-,-,16,TRBJ1-5,TGTGCCAGCAGCTTGCAAGAGCTCAGATGGGATCAGCCCCAGCATTTT,CASSLQELRWDQPQHF
TRBV9,TRBD2,-,16,TRBJ2-1,TGTGCCAGCAGCAGCAGCGGGAGCAGTTCCTACAATGAGCAGTTCTTC,CASSSSGSSSYNEQFF
TRBV9,-,-,16,TRBJ2-7,TGTGCCAGCAGCGGGGGAGGCAAGTTAAGCTCCTACGAGCAGTACTTC,CASSGGGKLSSYEQYF
TRBV7-9,-,-,15,TRBJ2-1,TGTGCCAGCACCCCAAGTGGTAGCGGCTACAATGAGCAGTTCTTC,CASTPSGSGYNEQFF
TRBV5-4,TRBD1,-,13,TRBJ1-2,TGTGCCAGCAGCAAACAGGGGGACTATGGCTACACCTTC,CASSKQGDYGYTF
TRBV7-9,TRBD2,once,17,TRBJ2-7,TGTGCCAGCAGGTTGGGGCCTAGCGGGAGTGCCTTTGGGGAGCAGTACTTC,CASRLGPSGSAFGEQYF
TRBV28,-,-,16,TRBJ2-7,TGTGCCAGCAGTCTTATGTGGGGGAAAACCTCCTACGAGCAGTACTTC,CASSLMWGKTSYEQYF
TRBV5-1,TRBD2,-,16,TRBJ2-1,TGCGCCAGCAGCTTGGCCCTAGCGGGCTCCTACAATGAGCAGTTCTTC,CASSLALAGSYNEQFF
TRBV27,-,-,13,TRBJ2-1,TGTGCCAGCAGTTTATCTCTATACAATGAGCAGTTCTTC,CASSLSLYNEQFF
TRBV29-1,-,-,12,TRBJ1-2,TGCAGCGTTGAAGCCCTAAACTATGGCTACACCTTC,CSVEALNYGYTF
TRBV19,-,-,15,TRBJ1-2,TGTGCCAGTAGCCCGGGGTTCGGGGGGGGCTATGGCTACACCTTC,CASSPGFGGGYGYTF
TRBV9,-,-,14,TRBJ2-1,TGTGCCAGCAGCCCCCGAGGTTTGGACAATGAGCAGTTCTTC,CASSPRGLDNEQFF
TRBV6-1,-,-,14,TRBJ2-3,TGTGCCAGCAATTACGGACCTAGCACAGATACGCAGTATTTT,CASNYGPSTDTQYF
TRBV4-3,-,-,14,TRBJ1-1,TGCGCCAGCAGCCAAGGAGTCATGAACACTGAAGCTTTCTTT,CASSQGVMNTEAFF
TRBV7-9,-,once,16,TRBJ2-3,TGTGCCAGCAGCTTGTTTGGGGAGTGGGGCACAGATACGCAGTATTTT,CASSLFGEWGTDTQYF
TRBV7-3,-,-,13,TRBJ2-7,TGTGCCAGCAGCCCGGGACCCCTTGGCGAGCAGTACTTC,CASSPGPLGEQYF
TRBV9,-,-,15,TRBJ2-7,TGTGCCAGCAGCGAGCGGGCGGGAGAGGGGGACGAGCAGTACTTC,CASSERAGEGDEQYF
TRBV4-3,-,-,14,TRBJ2-7,TGCGCCAGCAGCCAAGGGGCAGGGCCTTACGAGCAGTACTTC,CASSQGAGPYEQYF